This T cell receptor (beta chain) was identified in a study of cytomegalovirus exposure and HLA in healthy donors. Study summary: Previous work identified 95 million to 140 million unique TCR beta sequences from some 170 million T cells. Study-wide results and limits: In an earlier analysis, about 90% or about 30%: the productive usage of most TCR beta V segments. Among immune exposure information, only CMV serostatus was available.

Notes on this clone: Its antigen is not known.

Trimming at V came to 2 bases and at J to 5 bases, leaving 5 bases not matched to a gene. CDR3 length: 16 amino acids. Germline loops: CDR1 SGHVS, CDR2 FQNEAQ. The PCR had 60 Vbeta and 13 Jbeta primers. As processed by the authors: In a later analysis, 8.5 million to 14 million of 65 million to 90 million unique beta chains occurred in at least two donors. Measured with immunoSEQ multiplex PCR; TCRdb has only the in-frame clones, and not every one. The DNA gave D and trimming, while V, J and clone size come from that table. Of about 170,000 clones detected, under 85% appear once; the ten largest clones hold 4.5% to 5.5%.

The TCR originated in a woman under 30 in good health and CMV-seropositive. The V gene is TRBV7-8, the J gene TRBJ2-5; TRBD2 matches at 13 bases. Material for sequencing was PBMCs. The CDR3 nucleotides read TGTGCCAGCAGCTTAATACTAGCGGGGGGGCGGGAGACCCAGTACTTC. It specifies CASSLILAGGRETQYF.